This is a list of T cell receptor beta chains from one sample in a study of T cells in narcolepsy. Some clones are missing from TCRdb's copy, which holds only in-frame ones; the method was immunoSEQ multiplex PCR. The sample records over 25,000 clones, over 65% being singletons. The sample consisted of memory (CD45RA-) CD4+ T cells from blood. These receptors were taken from a human donor in good health. Each CDR3 is given with its conserved first and last residue. D genes are given only for firm matches. Expanded clones get a size class; other rows say once, few or many, or leave the size out.

TRBV6-9	15	TRBD1	few	TRBJ2-1	CASSLPGQNYNEQFF	TGTGCCAGCAGTTTGCCGGGACAGAATTACAATGAGCAGTTCTTC
TRBV7-2	14	.	.	TRBJ2-1	CASSLAGALNEQFF	TGTGCCAGCAGCTTAGCCGGGGCGCTCAATGAGCAGTTCTTC
TRBV5-1	16	TRBD1	.	TRBJ1-3	CASSLAGTGPGNTIYF	TGCGCCAGCAGCTTGGCCGGGACAGGGCCAGGAAACACCATATATTTT
TRBV6-1	14	TRBD1	.	TRBJ2-7	CASSGTGVPYEQYF	TGTGCCAGCAGTGGGACAGGGGTCCCCTACGAGCAGTACTTC
TRBV5-1	13	.	few	TRBJ1-2	CASSETDSYGYTF	TGCGCCAGCAGCGAGACAGACTCCTATGGCTACACCTTC
TRBV7-3	13	.	.	TRBJ2-3	CASSPTGPDTQYF	TGTGCCAGCAGCCCCACGGGGCCAGATACGCAGTATTTT
TRBV5-1	14	.	.	TRBJ1-1	CASGVDAGATEAFF	TGCGCCAGCGGAGTTGATGCAGGGGCCACTGAAGCTTTCTTT
TRBV10-1	13	.	.	TRBJ1-5	CASSLGKGQPQHF	TGCGCCAGCAGTTTAGGTAAGGGTCAGCCCCAGCATTTT
TRBV6-1	13	.	.	TRBJ2-7	CASSELREGEQYF	TGTGCCAGCAGTGAGTTGAGGGAAGGCGAGCAGTACTTC
TRBV7-2	15	TRBD1	.	TRBJ1-2	CASSLVGTGGSGYTF	TGTGCCAGCAGCTTAGTGGGGACAGGGGGCTCTGGCTACACCTTC
TRBV27	16	.	.	TRBJ2-7	CASSLLVNGGTYEQYF	TGTGCCAGCAGTTTACTTGTTAACGGCGGGACCTACGAGCAGTACTTC
TRBV18	14	.	.	TRBJ1-2	CASSPDGVVGGYTF	TGTGCCAGCTCACCCGATGGCGTCGTCGGAGGCTACACCTTC
TRBV10-3	16	TRBD2	.	TRBJ2-2	CAISERAGENTGELFF	TGTGCCATCAGTGAGCGGGCGGGAGAAAACACCGGGGAGCTGTTTTTT
TRBV27	11	.	.	TRBJ1-5	CASTQNQPQHF	TGTGCCAGCACCCAAAATCAGCCCCAGCATTTT
TRBV7-3	15	.	.	TRBJ2-6	CASSLRSSGANVLTF	TGTGCCAGCAGCTTAAGAAGCTCTGGGGCCAACGTCCTGACTTTC
TRBV19	14	TRBD1	few	TRBJ1-1	CASSPDRDGTEAFF	TGTGCCAGTAGTCCCGACAGGGATGGGACTGAAGCTTTCTTT
TRBV19	14	.	.	TRBJ2-5	CASSRDQRRETQYF	TGTGCCAGTAGTCGGGATCAGAGGAGGGAGACCCAGTACTTC
TRBV2	12	.	.	TRBJ2-1	CASRGTANEQFF	TGTGCCAGCAGGGGGACTGCCAATGAGCAGTTCTTC
TRBV6-5	16	.	.	TRBJ2-7	CASSSNRGLSSYEQYF	TGTGCCAGCAGTTCCAACAGGGGACTTAGCTCCTACGAGCAGTACTTC
TRBV28	16	TRBD1	.	TRBJ1-3	CASRWGQRNSGNTIYF	TGTGCCAGCAGATGGGGACAGCGAAACTCTGGAAACACCATATATTTT
TRBV25-1	17	TRBD2	.	TRBJ2-2	CASSEYLAGANTGELFF	TGTGCCAGCAGTGAATATCTGGCGGGAGCGAACACCGGGGAGCTGTTTTTT
TRBV6-1	13	.	few	TRBJ1-3	CASLTGLGNTIYF	TGTGCCAGTTTGACGGGCCTCGGAAACACCATATATTTT
TRBV7-3	15	.	.	TRBJ2-3	CASSAGQQYTDTQYF	TGTGCCAGCAGCGCTGGACAGCAGTACACAGATACGCAGTATTTT
TRBV15	15	.	.	TRBJ2-7	CATSSLRDRSYEQYF	TGTGCCACCAGCAGCCTCCGGGACCGGTCCTACGAGCAGTACTTC
TRBV30	14	.	once	TRBJ2-1	CAWSLWGGLNEQFF	TGTGCCTGGAGTTTGTGGGGAGGTCTTAATGAGCAGTTCTTC
TRBV30	11	.	once	TRBJ1-1	CAWTRISEAFF	TGTGCCTGGACTCGCATAAGTGAAGCTTTCTTT
TRBV20-1	11	.	.	TRBJ1-4	CSASGNEKLFF	TGCAGTGCTAGCGGTAATGAAAAACTGTTTTTT
TRBV18	15	.	.	TRBJ2-3	CASSPGIASTDTQYF	TGTGCCAGCTCACCAGGAATCGCTAGCACAGATACGCAGTATTTT
TRBV19	15	.	.	TRBJ1-3	CASSIGFNPGNTIYF	TGTGCCAGTAGTATCGGGTTCAACCCTGGAAACACCATATATTTT
TRBV30	13	.	.	TRBJ2-3	CALISEITDTQYF	TGTGCCCTTATTTCCGAGATCACAGATACGCAGTATTTT
TRBV30	15	TRBD1	.	TRBJ1-5	CAWSGQGYSNQPQHF	TGTGCCTGGAGTGGACAGGGGTATAGCAATCAGCCCCAGCATTTT
TRBV15	14	.	.	TRBJ1-1	CATSRGRANTEAFF	TGTGCCACCAGCAGAGGTCGAGCGAACACTGAAGCTTTCTTT
TRBV10-2	16	TRBD2	.	TRBJ2-1	CASTGLAGVSYNEQFF	TGCGCCAGCACTGGACTAGCGGGGGTTTCCTACAATGAGCAGTTCTTC
TRBV11-2	17	.	.	TRBJ1-1	CASNSYARGAKNTEAFF	TGTGCCAGCAACTCCTATGCCCGTGGGGCGAAGAACACTGAAGCTTTCTTT
TRBV6-5	15	.	.	TRBJ1-2	CASSPGTTGIRGYTF	TGTGCCAGCAGCCCCGGGACCACAGGGATTCGAGGCTACACCTTC
TRBV5-4	14	.	.	TRBJ2-3	CASRNPANQDTQYF	TGTGCCAGCAGAAACCCAGCGAACCAAGATACGCAGTATTTT
TRBV5-1	14	.	.	TRBJ2-1	CASSLEWGHNEQFF	TGCGCCAGCAGCTTAGAGTGGGGGCACAATGAGCAGTTCTTC
TRBV30	15	TRBD1	.	TRBJ2-4	CAWGSRTGMFDIQYF	TGTGCCTGGGGTTCCCGGACAGGGATGTTCGACATTCAGTACTTC
TRBV11-1	15	TRBD2	.	TRBJ2-3	CASSFTGGPTDTQYF	TGTGCCAGCAGCTTTACGGGGGGGCCCACAGATACGCAGTATTTT
TRBV25-1	15	TRBD2	.	TRBJ2-1	CASSELGTSLNEQFF	TGTGCCAGCAGTGAATTAGGGACTAGCCTCAATGAGCAGTTCTTC
TRBV7-2	15	TRBD2	.	TRBJ2-7	CASSSVSGEPYEQYF	TGTGCCAGCAGCTCGGTTAGCGGGGAACCCTACGAGCAGTACTTC
TRBV11-3	13	.	.	TRBJ1-1	CASSLGEGTEAFF	TGTGCCAGCAGCTTAGGGGAGGGCACTGAAGCTTTCTTT
TRBV30	14	.	.	TRBJ2-7	CAGTWGRGRNEQYF	TGTGCCGGGACCTGGGGGCGGGGGCGGAACGAGCAGTACTTC
TRBV11-3	16	.	.	TRBJ2-1	CASSLDAQGPYNEQFF	TGTGCCAGCAGCTTAGATGCACAGGGACCCTACAATGAGCAGTTCTTC
TRBV5-1	14	.	once	TRBJ2-7	CASSPTTSSGEQYF	TGCGCCAGCAGCCCCACAACTAGCTCCGGCGAGCAGTACTTC
TRBV10-3	13	.	.	TRBJ1-6	CAISEGPGSPLHF	TGTGCCATCAGTGAGGGACCGGGGTCACCCCTCCACTTT
TRBV21-1	14	.	.	TRBJ2-7	CASSKGVEACEQYF	TGTGCCAGCAGCAAAGGGGTGGAGGCATGCGAGCAGTACTTC
TRBV6-1	18	.	.	TRBJ2-6	CASSEALQSSSGANVLTF	TGTGCCAGCAGTGAAGCGCTTCAAAGCAGCTCTGGGGCCAACGTCCTGACTTTC
TRBV5-8	18	TRBD2	.	TRBJ2-1	CASSSDRSGGRVYNEQFF	TGTGCCAGCAGCTCGGATCGTAGCGGGGGTCGGGTCTACAATGAGCAGTTCTTC
TRBV11-1	16	TRBD1	once	TRBJ2-3	CASSTRTGFSTDTQYF	TGTGCCAGCAGCACCCGGACAGGGTTTAGCACAGATACGCAGTATTTT
TRBV5-1	13	.	once	TRBJ1-1	CASSSGVNTEAFF	TGCGCCAGCAGCTCAGGGGTGAACACTGAAGCTTTCTTT
TRBV4-3	16	TRBD2	.	TRBJ2-7	CASSQDNLSGNYEQYF	TGCGCCAGCAGCCAAGACAATCTCAGCGGGAACTACGAGCAGTACTTC
TRBV5-1	12	.	.	TRBJ1-6	CASSLLGSPLHF	TGCGCCAGCAGCTTGTTAGGATCACCCCTCCACTTT
TRBV5-1	16	.	.	TRBJ2-1	CASSLEPGQWYNEQFF	TGCGCCAGCAGCTTGGAACCAGGGCAGTGGTACAATGAGCAGTTCTTC
TRBV5-1	15	TRBD2	.	TRBJ2-2	CASSPTSANTGELFF	TGCGCCAGCAGCCCTACTAGCGCGAACACCGGGGAGCTGTTTTTT
TRBV9	15	.	.	TRBJ2-5	CASSVDPGVGETQYF	TGTGCCAGCAGCGTAGATCCAGGGGTGGGAGAGACCCAGTACTTC
TRBV30	13	.	.	TRBJ2-3	CAWTWASTDTQYF	TGTGCCTGGACATGGGCGAGTACAGATACGCAGTATTTT
TRBV5-5	14	.	.	TRBJ2-2	CASSFEYRTGELFF	TGTGCCAGCAGCTTTGAGTATAGGACCGGGGAGCTGTTTTTT
TRBV4-2	16	.	.	TRBJ1-5	CASSQVSGYSNQPQHF	TGTGCCAGCAGCCAAGTCTCGGGGTATAGCAATCAGCCCCAGCATTTT